Following are 10 T cell receptor beta chains from one sample sequenced in a study of T cell repertoires in cytomegalovirus infection. TCRdb redid the calling of the reads with MiXCR, one entry per CDR3 protein. Of roughly 760,000 distinct CDR3 sequences in the sample, approximately 40% were seen once. The sequenced sample consisted of PBMCs. The receptors were sampled from a human donor in good health (CMV status not recorded). Some clones in this sample may be carry-over from other donors' samples.

This clonotype showed up just a few times. The chain is built from TRBV7-9 and TRBJ1-1, with D tentatively TRBD1 (6 bases). V shed 6 bases and J shed 7 bases, with 12 bases lying between them. This CDR3 contains 12 residues. Germline V gives CDR1 SEHNR, CDR2 FQNEAQ (reference sequence). The CDR3 sequence: CASRYGQSEAFF. The CDR3 nucleotides are TGTGCCAGCAGATACGGACAGAGTGAAGCTTTCTTT.

The V and J genes are TRBV28 and TRBJ2-1, with D unclear. CDR1 MDHEN and CDR2 SYDVKM come from the germline V gene. With 4 bases removed from V and 0 bases from J, the gap between germline ends came to 10 bases. The CDR3 has 15 residues. The CDR3 reads CASSSLESSYNEQFF. CDR3 sequence (DNA): TGTGCCAGCAGTTCTCTAGAGAGCTCCTACAATGAGCAGTTCTTC. The whole variable domain, remainder taken from reference TRBV28 and TRBJ2-1, is DVKVTQSSRYLVKRTGEKVFLECVQDMDHENMFWYRQDPGLGLRLIYFSYDVKMKEKGDIPEGYSVSREKKERFSLILESASTNQTSMYLCASSSLESSYNEQFFGPGTRLTVL.

DNA for the CDR3: TGTGCCAGCAGACGTGGGACCTCCCCCGGGAGTGAGCAGTTCTTC. Its translation: CASRRGTSPGSEQFF. This chain links TRBV12-3 or TRBV12-4 with TRBJ2-1; tentative D call: TRBD2 (6 bases). The V and J ends lost 6 bases and 9 bases respectively, with 21 bases between them. This CDR3 spans 15 amino acids.

This clonotype showed up just a few times. The J gene is TRBJ2-3, the V gene TRBV6-1, with TRBD2 as a possible D gene (5 bases). This CDR3 region has 17 residues. Germline CDR1 and CDR2: MNHNS and SASEGT. V lost 7 bases to trimming and J lost 6 bases, with 26 bases between them. The CDR3 loop is CASTAEGTRRAGDTQYF. The CDR3 region has the DNA TGTGCCAGCACCGCCGAGGGAACCAGAAGGGCCGGGGATACGCAGTATTTT.

This chain uses TRBV10-3 with TRBJ2-5; D may be TRBD2 (5 bases). The CDR3 spans 15 residues. V shed 4 bases and J shed 1 base, with 13 bases lying between them. Germline assignment: CDR1 ENHRY and CDR2 SYGVKD. This CDR3 reads CAISGEGYVQETQYF. CDR3 in DNA: TGTGCCATCAGTGGAGAGGGCTACGTCCAAGAGACCCAGTACTTC.

This clonotype was counted only a few times. The V and J genes are TRBV28 and TRBJ2-5; possible D gene TRBD1, 7 bases. CDR1 is MDHEN and CDR2 is SYDVKM in the germline V gene. The CDR3 is made up of 15 amino acids. The V gene lost 5 bases and the J gene lost 5 bases, with 18 bases spanning the gap. The CDR3 loop is CASSDRRGRAETQYF. The CDR3 bases are TGTGCCAGCAGTGACAGGAGGGGGCGTGCCGAGACCCAGTACTTC.

There are a few counts of this clonotype. CDR3 nucleotides: TGTGCCAGCAGCCTCCTCCAAGCGGGCGGAGAGACCCAGTACTTC. Translating it yields CASSLLQAGGETQYF. V is TRBV3-1 and J is TRBJ2-5; D is perhaps TRBD2 (6 bases). From germline, CDR1 is LGHDT and CDR2 YNNKEL (reference sequence). The CDR3 contains 15 residues. V was pared by 4 bases and J by 4 bases, with 16 bases between.

This clonotype was detected only a few times. This chain uses TRBV7-2 with TRBJ2-1; the D gene is possibly TRBD2 (6 bases). Germline CDR1 is SGHTA and CDR2 is FQGNSA. The CDR3 is made up of 18 amino acids. Trimming left V 5 bases short and J 6 bases short, with 26 bases between. This CDR3 reads CASSANRGRDLGGNEQFF. The CDR3 nucleotides read TGTGCCAGCAGCGCGAATCGGGGTCGGGACTTGGGGGGCAATGAGCAGTTCTTC. The full variable domain, completed using reference TRBV7-2 and TRBJ2-1, is GAGVSQSPSNKVTEKGKDVELRCDPISGHTALYWYRQSLGQGLEFLIYFQGNSAPDKSGLPSDRFSAERTGGSVSTLTIQRTQQEDSAVYLCASSANRGRDLGGNEQFFGPGTRLTVL.

This clonotype was observed a few times. The chain joins TRBV7-9 to TRBJ1-1; no clear D. The CDR3 is 13 amino acids. Deletions cut 4 bases from V and 1 base from J, with 7 bases between. The V gene's germline CDR1 is SEHNR and CDR2 FQNEAQ (reference sequence). The CDR3 loop reads CASSSVRNTEAFF. The CDR3 nucleotides are TGTGCCAGCAGCTCCGTAAGGAACACTGAAGCTTTCTTT.

This clonotype was counted only a few times. This chain joins TRBV10-3 and TRBJ2-4; a weak D match, TRBD2 (5 bases). The CDR3 is 15 residues long. CDR1 and CDR2 from the germline V gene are ENHRY and SYGVKD. V was cut by 5 bases and J by 6 bases, with 17 bases left in between. For the CDR3, the DNA is TGTGCCATCAGTATGGTTACGGCTGAGGGAAACATTCAGTACTTC. This translates into CAISMVTAEGNIQYF.